One and the same sample provided the 6 T cell receptor beta chains below, sequenced in a study of cytomegalovirus exposure and HLA in healthy donors. The PCR was carried out with 60 Vbeta primers and 13 Jbeta primers. The protocol was immunoSEQ multiplex PCR, while the TCRdb copy is restricted to in-frame clones and leaves out a portion. Of approximately 150,000 clones listed, roughly 80% are singletons. The material sequenced was PBMCs. These receptors all come from a man in his late teens or twenties in good health and CMV-seropositive.

The J gene is TRBJ2-5, the V gene TRBV28; 11 bases are shared with TRBD2. The V and J ends lost 6 bases and 4 bases, in that order; junction bases with no gene match: 4. This CDR3 is 14 amino acids long. The V gene's germline CDR1 is MDHEN and CDR2 SYDVKM. CDR3 sequence (DNA): TGTGCCAGCAGCCTAGGACTAGCGGGAGAGACCCAGTACTTC. Encoded protein: CASSLGLAGETQYF.

This clone was seen a few times. The chain carries TRBV6-1 and TRBJ2-7, with D uncertain. The germline CDR1 and CDR2 sequences are MNHNS and SASEGT. The V and J ends lost 2 bases and 0 bases respectively, with 11 bases between them. The CDR3 has 15 amino acids. The CDR3 is CASSELVTYSYEQYF. DNA of the CDR3: TGTGCCAGCAGTGAATTAGTCACTTACTCCTACGAGCAGTACTTC.

CDR3 amino acids: CASRGTGGYGEQYF. The DNA for the CDR3 is TGTGCCAGCAGGGGGACAGGGGGCTATGGTGAGCAGTACTTC. The rearrangement links TRBV2 to TRBJ2-7; 12 bases are a match to TRBD1. This CDR3 region has 14 residues. The germline V gene encodes CDR1 SNHLY and CDR2 FYNNEI. Trimming at V came to 6 bases and at J to 7 bases, leaving 7 bases not matched to a gene.

This clone was seen only a few times. This chain connects TRBV4-2 to TRBJ2-1; the match to TRBD2 covers 11 bases. V dropped 4 bases and J dropped 9; count of bases not matched to a gene: 11. Germline V CDR1 and CDR2: LGHNA, YNFKEQ. The CDR3 has 16 residues. Written as DNA, the CDR3 is TGTGCCAGCAGCCGAGTAGCGGGAGGGCCTAGTTTTGAGCAGTTCTTC. Residues: CASSRVAGGPSFEQFF.

A single count supports this clone. The V and J genes are TRBV10-3 and TRBJ2-7; D is unresolved. With 6 bases removed from V and 7 bases from J, the gap between germline ends came to 16 bases. The CDR3 runs 13 residues. CDR1 and CDR2 from the germline V gene are ENHRY and SYGVKD. CDR3 sequence (DNA): TGTGCCATCAGGACGGTACTCTACGGGGAGCAGTACTTC. It translates to CAIRTVLYGEQYF.

This clone occurred once. The chain carries TRBV15 and TRBJ1-3; D uncertain. Trimming removed 0 bases at V and 0 bases at J, with 9 bases between. Germline V lookup: CDR1 LNHNV, CDR2 YYDKDF (reference sequence). The CDR3 runs 16 residues. DNA for the CDR3: TGTGCCACCAGCAGAGATTTTTTCGGCTCTGGAAACACCATATATTTT. Residues: CATSRDFFGSGNTIYF.